This entry lists 3 T cell receptor beta chains sequenced from one sample in a study of blood T cells in healthy people across ages. A second PCR of about 7 to 11 cycles used a sample-barcoded 5' primer and a J-beta primer mix. TCRdb fed the 5' RACE reads into MiXCR, producing one record per CDR3 protein. The profile shows fewer than 900,000 distinct CDR3 sequences, about 52% of them singletons. Sequenced: blood. The receptors come from a woman aged 55-69 years in good health.

This clonotype was seen repeatedly, ten times or more. This chain connects TRBV4-1 to TRBJ1-2; D possibly corresponds to TRBD1 (6 bases). The CDR3 runs to 13 residues. Trimming shortened V by 5 bases and J by 4 bases, and 11 bases separated the two germline ends. The V gene's germline CDR1 is MGHRA and CDR2 YSYEKL. This CDR3 is CASSSGGAYGYTF. The CDR3 bases are TGCGCCAGCAGCAGCGGGGGGGCCTATGGCTACACCTTC.

To note about this clonotype: The germline gene is not matched at one end of the junction; a read error may be the cause. The chain employs TRBV28 and TRBJ2-7; 7 nucleotides line up with TRBD1. Germline V gene lookup returns CDR1 MDHEN and CDR2 SYDVKM. The CDR3 has 16 amino acids. The DNA for the CDR3 is TGTGCCAGCAGTTTAGTTAGTCAGGGGGAAAAGTACGAGCGGTACTTC. Amino acid sequence: CASSLVSQGEKYERYF.

This chain uses TRBV20-1 with TRBJ1-1, with 7 bases identical to TRBD1. Germline V gene sequence: CDR1 DFQATT, CDR2 SNEGSKA (reference sequence). After removal of 2 bases from V and 9 bases from J, the junction contained 6 bases not matched to a gene. The CDR3 is made up of 12 amino acids. This CDR3 reads CSARTGTAKAFF. CDR3 in DNA: TGCAGTGCTAGAACTGGGACAGCGAAAGCTTTCTTT.